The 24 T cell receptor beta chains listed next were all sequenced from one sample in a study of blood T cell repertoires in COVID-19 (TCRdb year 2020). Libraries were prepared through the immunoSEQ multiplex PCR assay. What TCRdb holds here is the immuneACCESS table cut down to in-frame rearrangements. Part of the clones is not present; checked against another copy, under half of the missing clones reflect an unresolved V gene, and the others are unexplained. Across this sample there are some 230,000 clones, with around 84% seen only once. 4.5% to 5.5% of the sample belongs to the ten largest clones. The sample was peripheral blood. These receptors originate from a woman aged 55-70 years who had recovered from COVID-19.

The CDR3 loop is CASSLTEGYGYTF. Written as DNA, the CDR3 is TGTGCCAGCAGTTTAACGGAGGGCTATGGCTACACCTTC. The genes are TRBV12-3 or TRBV12-4 and TRBJ1-2, with D unresolved. The CDR3 length is 13 residues. V was cut by 2 bases and J by 4 bases, with 8 bases left in between.

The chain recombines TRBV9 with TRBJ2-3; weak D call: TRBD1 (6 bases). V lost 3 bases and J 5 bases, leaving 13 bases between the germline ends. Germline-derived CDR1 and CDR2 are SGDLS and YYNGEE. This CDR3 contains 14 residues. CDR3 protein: CASSAGQQGDTQYF. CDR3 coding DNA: TGTGCCAGCAGCGCAGGACAACAGGGAGATACGCAGTATTTT.

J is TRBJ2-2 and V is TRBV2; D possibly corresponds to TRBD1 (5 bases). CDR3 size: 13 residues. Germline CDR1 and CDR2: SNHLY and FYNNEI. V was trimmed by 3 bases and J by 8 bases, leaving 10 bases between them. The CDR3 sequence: CASSEIGVGELFF. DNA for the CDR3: TGTGCCAGCAGTGAGATAGGGGTGGGGGAGCTGTTTTTT.

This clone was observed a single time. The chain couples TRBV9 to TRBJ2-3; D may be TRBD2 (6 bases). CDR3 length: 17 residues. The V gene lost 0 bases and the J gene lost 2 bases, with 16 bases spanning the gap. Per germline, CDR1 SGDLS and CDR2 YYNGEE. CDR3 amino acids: CASSVDPQGLYTDTQYF. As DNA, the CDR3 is TGTGCCAGCAGCGTAGATCCCCAGGGACTCTACACAGATACGCAGTATTTT.

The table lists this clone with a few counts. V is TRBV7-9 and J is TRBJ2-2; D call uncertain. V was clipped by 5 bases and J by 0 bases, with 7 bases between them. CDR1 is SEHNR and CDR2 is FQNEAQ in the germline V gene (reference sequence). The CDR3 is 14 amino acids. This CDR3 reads CASSRPPNTGELFF. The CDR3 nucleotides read TGTGCCAGCAGCCGTCCCCCGAACACCGGGGAGCTGTTTTTT.

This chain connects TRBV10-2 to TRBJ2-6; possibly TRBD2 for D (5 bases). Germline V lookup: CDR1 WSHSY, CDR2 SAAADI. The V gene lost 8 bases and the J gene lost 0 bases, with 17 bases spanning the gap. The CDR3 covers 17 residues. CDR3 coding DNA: TGCGCCAGCGCGGGTGGAGCTTCCGACTCTGGGGCCAACGTCCTGACTTTC. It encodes CASAGGASDSGANVLTF.

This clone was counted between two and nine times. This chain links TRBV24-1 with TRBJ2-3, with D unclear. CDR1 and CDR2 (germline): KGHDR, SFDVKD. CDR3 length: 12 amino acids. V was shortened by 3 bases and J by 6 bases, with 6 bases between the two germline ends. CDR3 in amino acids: CATSDPGDTQYF. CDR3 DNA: TGTGCCACCAGTGATCCCGGGGATACGCAGTATTTT.

Here the CDR3 reads CASTPNAGLNTEAFF. The CDR3 DNA reads as TGTGCCAGCACCCCCAACGCGGGGCTGAACACTGAAGCTTTCTTT. The gene calls are TRBV7-2 and TRBJ1-1; a weak D match, TRBD1 (5 bases). CDR1 and CDR2 from the germline V gene are SGHTA and FQGNSA. The germline V and J ends were trimmed by 7 bases and 0 bases, with 15 bases remaining between them. This CDR3 spans 15 amino acids.

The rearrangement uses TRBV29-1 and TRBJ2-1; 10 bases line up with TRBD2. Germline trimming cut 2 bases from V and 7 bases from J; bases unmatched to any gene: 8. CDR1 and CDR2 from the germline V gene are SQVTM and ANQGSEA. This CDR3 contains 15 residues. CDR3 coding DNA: TGCAGCGTTGAAACAGCGGGGGGGCCCGGTAATGAGCAGTTCTTC. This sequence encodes CSVETAGGPGNEQFF.

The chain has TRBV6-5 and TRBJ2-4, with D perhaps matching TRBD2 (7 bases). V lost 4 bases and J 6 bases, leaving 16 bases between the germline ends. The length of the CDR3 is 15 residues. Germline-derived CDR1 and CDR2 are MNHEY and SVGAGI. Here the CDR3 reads CASSSVGGALNIQYF. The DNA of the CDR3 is TGTGCCAGCAGTTCTGTGGGGGGGGCCTTAAACATTCAGTACTTC.

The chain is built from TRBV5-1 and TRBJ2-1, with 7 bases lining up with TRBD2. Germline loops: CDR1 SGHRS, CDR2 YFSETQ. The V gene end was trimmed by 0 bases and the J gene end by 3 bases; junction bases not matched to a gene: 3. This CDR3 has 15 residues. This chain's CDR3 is CASSLEGGFYNEQFF. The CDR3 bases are TGCGCCAGCAGCTTGGAGGGAGGGTTCTACAATGAGCAGTTCTTC.

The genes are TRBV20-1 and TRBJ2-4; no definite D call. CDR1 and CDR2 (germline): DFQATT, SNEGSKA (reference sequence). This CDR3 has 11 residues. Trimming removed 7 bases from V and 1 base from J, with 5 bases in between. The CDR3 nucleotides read TGCAGTGTCCGGGCCAAAAACATTCAGTACTTC. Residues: CSVRAKNIQYF.

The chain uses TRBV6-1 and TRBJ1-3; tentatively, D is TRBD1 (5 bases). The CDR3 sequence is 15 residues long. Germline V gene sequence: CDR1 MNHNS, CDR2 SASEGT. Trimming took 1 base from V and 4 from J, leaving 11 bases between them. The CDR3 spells CASSEVGRQGNTIYF. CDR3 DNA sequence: TGTGCCAGCAGTGAAGTGGGGCGCCAGGGAAACACCATATATTTT.

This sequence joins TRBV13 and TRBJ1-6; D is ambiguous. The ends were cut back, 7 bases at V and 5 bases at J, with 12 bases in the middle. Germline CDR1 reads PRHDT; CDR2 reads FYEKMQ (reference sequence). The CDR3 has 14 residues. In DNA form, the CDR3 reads TGTGCCAGCACCTCAGCGGAAGATAATTCACCCCTCCACTTT. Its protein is CASTSAEDNSPLHF.

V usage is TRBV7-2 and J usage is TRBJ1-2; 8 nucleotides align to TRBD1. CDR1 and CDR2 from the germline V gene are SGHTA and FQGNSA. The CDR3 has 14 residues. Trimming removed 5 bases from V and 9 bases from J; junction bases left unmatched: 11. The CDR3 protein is CASSPRGQGLRYTF. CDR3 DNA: TGTGCCAGCAGCCCGCGCGGACAGGGTCTCCGCTACACCTTC.

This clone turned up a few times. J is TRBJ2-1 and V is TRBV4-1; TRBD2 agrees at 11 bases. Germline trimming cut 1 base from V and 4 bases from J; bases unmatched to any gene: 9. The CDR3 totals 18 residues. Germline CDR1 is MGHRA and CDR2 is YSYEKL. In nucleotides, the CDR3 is TGCGCCAGCAGCCAAGGGCTAGCGGGGGGCCTGCCTTACAATGAGCAGTTCTTC. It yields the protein CASSQGLAGGLPYNEQFF.

In DNA form, the CDR3 reads TGTGCCAGCAGCCCCCGAGGCCCCCTAGCGGGGGGGATGAATGAGCAGTTCTTC. It codes for CASSPRGPLAGGMNEQFF. The chain recombines TRBV11-2 with TRBJ2-1, with 12 positions matching TRBD2. Germline values: CDR1 SGHAT, CDR2 FQNNGV. After removal of 5 bases from V and 7 bases from J, the junction contained 15 bases not matched to a gene. This CDR3 has 18 amino acids.

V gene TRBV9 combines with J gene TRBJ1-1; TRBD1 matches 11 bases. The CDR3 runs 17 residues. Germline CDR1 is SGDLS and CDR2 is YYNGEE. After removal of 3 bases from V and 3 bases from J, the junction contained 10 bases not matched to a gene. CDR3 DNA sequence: TGTGCCAGCAGCGCTAACCGGGACAGGGGGTCCGACACTGAAGCTTTCTTT. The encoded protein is CASSANRDRGSDTEAFF.

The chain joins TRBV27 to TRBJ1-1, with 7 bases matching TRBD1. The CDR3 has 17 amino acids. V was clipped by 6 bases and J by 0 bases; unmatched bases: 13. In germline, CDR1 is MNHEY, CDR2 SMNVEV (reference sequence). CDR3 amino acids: CASRHGDSIFMNTEAFF. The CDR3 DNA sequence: TGTGCCAGCAGGCACGGGGACAGTATCTTCATGAACACTGAAGCTTTCTTT.

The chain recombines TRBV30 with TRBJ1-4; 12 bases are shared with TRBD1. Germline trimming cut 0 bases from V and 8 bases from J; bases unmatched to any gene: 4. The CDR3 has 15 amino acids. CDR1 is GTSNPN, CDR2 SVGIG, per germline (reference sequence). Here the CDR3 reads CAWSVRGTGGEKLFF. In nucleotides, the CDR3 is TGTGCCTGGAGTGTCCGCGGGACAGGGGGCGAAAAACTGTTTTTT.

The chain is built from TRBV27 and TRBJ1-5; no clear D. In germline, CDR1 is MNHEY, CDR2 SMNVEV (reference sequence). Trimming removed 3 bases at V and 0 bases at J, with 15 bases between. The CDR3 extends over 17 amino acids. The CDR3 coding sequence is TGTGCCAGCAGTTTCTCCGGGAAACCCTATAGCAATCAGCCCCAGCATTTT. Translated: CASSFSGKPYSNQPQHF.

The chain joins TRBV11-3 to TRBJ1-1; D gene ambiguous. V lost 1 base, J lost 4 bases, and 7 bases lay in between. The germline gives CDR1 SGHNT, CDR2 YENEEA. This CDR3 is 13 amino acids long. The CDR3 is CASSLGPGTEAFF. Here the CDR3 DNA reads TGTGCCAGCAGCTTAGGGCCAGGCACTGAAGCTTTCTTT.

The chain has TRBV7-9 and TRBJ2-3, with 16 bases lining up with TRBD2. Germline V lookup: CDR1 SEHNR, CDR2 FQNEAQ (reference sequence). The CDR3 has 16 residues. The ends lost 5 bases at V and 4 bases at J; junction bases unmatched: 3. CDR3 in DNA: TGTGCCAGCAGCGGGACTAGCGGGGGGGCTTCAGATACGCAGTATTTT. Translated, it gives CASSGTSGGASDTQYF.

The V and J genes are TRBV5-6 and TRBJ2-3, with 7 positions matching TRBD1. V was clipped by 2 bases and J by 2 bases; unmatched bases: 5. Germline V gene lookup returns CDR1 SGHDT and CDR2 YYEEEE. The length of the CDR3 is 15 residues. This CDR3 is CASSLQGIYTDTQYF. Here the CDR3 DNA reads TGTGCCAGCAGCTTACAGGGGATCTACACAGATACGCAGTATTTT.